This is a list of T cell receptor beta chains from one sample in a study of blood T cell repertoires in COVID-19. Profiling relied on immunoSEQ multiplex PCR, and the TCRdb table lists in-frame clones only, not all of them. In the table there are 45,000 to 65,000 clones, 65% to 85% of which are singletons. The sequenced material came from peripheral blood. The receptors originated from a middle-aged man with acute or convalescent COVID-19. The CDR3 runs from the conserved cysteine through the conserved F or W. D genes are given only for firm matches. Not every row has a clone size; where given, it reads once, few, many or a size class.

size: NA; D: NA; J: TRBJ1-1; V: TRBV24-1; DNA: TGTGCCACCAGTTCGGAGAGGAACACTGAAGCTTTCTTT; CDR3: CATSSERNTEAFF
size: NA; D: NA; J: TRBJ2-2; V: TRBV5-4; DNA: TGTGCCAGCAGCCCGGACAGTTGGAAGAAGGGCGGGGAGCTGTTTTTT; CDR3: CASSPDSWKKGGELFF
size: NA; D: TRBD2; J: TRBJ2-5; V: TRBV6-5; DNA: TGTGCCAGCAGTCCACGACTAGCGGGGGGAGAGACCCAGTACTTC; CDR3: CASSPRLAGGETQYF
size: NA; D: TRBD1; J: TRBJ1-3; V: TRBV5-8; DNA: TGTGCCAGCAGCTATGCGGGACAGGCGACAAACACCATATATTTT; CDR3: CASSYAGQATNTIYF
size: NA; D: TRBD1; J: TRBJ2-2; V: TRBV19; DNA: TGTGCCAGTACAGGCAGGGGGCGGGTCGGGGAGCTGTTTTTT; CDR3: CASTGRGRVGELFF
size: NA; D: TRBD1; J: TRBJ1-4; V: TRBV24-1; DNA: TGTGCCACCAGTGACCCTAGGGACAGGAACGAAAAACTGTTTTTT; CDR3: CATSDPRDRNEKLFF
size: once; D: NA; J: TRBJ2-3; V: TRBV5-1; DNA: TGCGCCAGCAGCTTGGTAGTCGAGACTAGCACAGATACGCAGTATTTT; CDR3: CASSLVVETSTDTQYF
size: NA; D: TRBD2; J: TRBJ2-5; V: TRBV4-2; DNA: TGTGCCAGCAGCCCTAGTGAGCGGGGGGGCCGAGAGACCCAGTACTTC; CDR3: CASSPSERGGRETQYF
size: few; D: NA; J: TRBJ1-2; V: TRBV5-8; DNA: TGTGCCAGCAGCCCCGAGAGCATCTATGGCTACACCTTC; CDR3: CASSPESIYGYTF
size: NA; D: TRBD2; J: TRBJ2-3; V: TRBV2; DNA: TGTGCCAGCAGCGGGGGGAGCACAGATACGCAGTATTTT; CDR3: CASSGGSTDTQYF
size: NA; D: NA; J: TRBJ1-6; V: TRBV11-2; DNA: TGTGCCAGCAGCTCCCAGTGGGGGGGGAATTCACCCCTCCACTTT; CDR3: CASSSQWGGNSPLHF